The present T cell receptor (beta chain) was sequenced within a study of cytomegalovirus exposure and HLA in healthy donors (dated by TCRdb to 2016 to 2017). With regard to the full study: An earlier analysis of some 600 of the donors reported approximately 260 Gb of sequence data and approximately 120 million unique TCR beta sequences obtained from approximately 180 million T cells. Approximately 300 gigabases of sequencing data and approximately 85 million unique TCR sequences were included in an early release covering 550 to 650 HLA-typed donors. The genetic ancestry cluster associated with self-reported Caucasian donors included 80% to 90% of the approximately 430 genotyped donors. The aim of the study was to test whether cataloging public T cell receptors could identify signatures of past pathogen exposure. The study profiled the T cell repertoires of hundreds of subjects by immunosequencing and related them to cytomegalovirus serostatus. A separate validation cohort of 90 to 150 different subjects was used in addition to the 666-subject first cohort. The study combined high-throughput TCR immunosequencing, statistical association of individual TCRs with disease status, and machine learning to predict cytomegalovirus infection status. A later analysis re-analyzed previously published TCR beta repertoires from 650 to 800 donors and added high-resolution HLA genotyping to study TCR occurrence patterns. Rather than using new phenotypic data, the later analysis identified candidate immune exposures from TCR beta sequences and from how often those sequences occurred across donors. An earlier analysis of approximately 580 of the donors used high-throughput TCR beta sequencing to judge whether each TCR beta V gene segment behaved as functional or pseudogenic. Donor age, sex, ethnicity and CMV serostatus were compiled together with the repertoire data. A later genetic analysis used genome-wide SNP genotypes for about three fifths of the 666 donors, treating that subset as a discovery cohort. All discovery cohort repertoires had been generated using a single sequencing platform. Both class I and class II loci were covered by HLA typing, at four-digit resolution. The number of donors typed differed by locus, with roughly 629-640 for A, B, C, DRB1 and DQB1, roughly 520 for DQA1, 600 to 610 for DPA1, and some 440 for DPB1. Because of strong linkage in the cohort, five DR-DQ haplotypes were treated as single units for association and clustering. Among 350 to 400 genotyped donors of the cohort, an average of around 240,000 unique TCR beta nucleotide sequences were sequenced per donor, around 20% of them non-productive.

Libraries were built with the immunoSEQ multiplex PCR assay. A mixture of 60 forward primers for TCR Vbeta segments and 13 reverse primers for TCR Jbeta segments was used in the multiplex PCR. A multiplex PCR assay on genomic DNA amplified the CDR3 region of rearranged TCR beta genes. On the Illumina HiSeq System, the amplified TCR beta libraries were sequenced as 87-base-pair reads. The authors' analysis ran thus. A later analysis tallied around 82 million unique TCR beta chains across the 666 repertoires, and approximately 12 million of those chains were shared by two or more donors. Raw reads were error-corrected and collapsed into unique sequences with a nearest-neighbor algorithm that merged closely related sequences to remove PCR and sequencing errors. To assign V, D and J gene segments, CDR3 sequences were aligned to IMGT reference sequences. For a sequence to be retained, a match of at least six nucleotides was required to both a V gene segment and a J gene segment. Rearrangements were classified as productive when the CDR3 lacked stop codons and remained in frame with V and J, and all other rearrangements were classified as non-productive. CDR3 was defined according to IMGT convention as the region running from the second conserved V-encoded cysteine to the conserved J-encoded phenylalanine. The earlier analysis of some 580 of the donors excluded any sequence lacking an unambiguous match to a single V gene segment. In an earlier analysis of 587 of the donors, V segments were called functional above 56.7% productive rearrangements and were called segregating when the between-donor standard deviation exceeded 5%. A statistical classification framework was built for diagnosing cytomegalovirus status from the catalog of TCR beta chain sequences. V and J gene assignment, in a later analysis, came from comparing TCR nucleotide sequences with IMGT/GENE-DB human TR gene sequences. In a later analysis, CDR3 sequences and most-parsimonious VDJ recombination scenarios were assigned using the TCRdist pipeline. In a later analysis, each TCR beta chain was defined by its CDR3 amino acid sequence together with its V-gene family, and reads lacking a unique V-gene family were excluded. As a way to deal with suspected cross-contamination and a sequencing artifact, a later analysis dropped approximately 570 nucleotide sequences that were highly shared and had low generation probability. A later analysis calculated a clonal expansion index for each public chain from normalized within-repertoire ranks of inferred template counts. In a later analysis, generation probabilities were computed with a VDJ recombination model fitted to out-of-frame rearrangements, and the resulting probabilities were checked against IGoR. Hypergeometric tests were used in a later analysis to score TCR-TCR, TCR-HLA and TCR-CMV co-occurrence, with a repertoire-size bias correction applied to the TCR pairs. False discovery rates were estimated in a later analysis by permuting HLA or CMV assignments 20 times. In a later analysis, co-occurring TCRs were grouped using DBSCAN, and TCRdist sequence similarity was added for clustering within HLA-allele-positive subsets. For co-occurrence clustering, repertoires with fewer than 30,000 or more than 120,000 public chains were excluded, along with five or six repertoires with anomalous nucleotide sharing. TCRdb re-hosts the immuneACCESS table, in-frame sequences only. Its copies lack some clones; in the studies checked, an unresolved V gene accounts for under half of them, and the cause for the rest is not known. That table furnishes V, J and clone size, whereas the DNA furnished D and trimming. The sample table contains roughly 150,000 clones; only one count was recorded for around 75% of them. The top ten clonotypes cover about 11% of the sample.

Worth noting for this clone: Its antigen has not been determined. The input lacks base qualities; no much larger clone sits a single base away.

There are 13 amino acids in the CDR3, from cysteine to phenylalanine inclusive. Only CDR3 DNA is held: 39 bases, read in frame from base 1. The trim is 1 base for V and 1 base for J, with a gap of 4 bases between the germline ends. In the germline V gene, CDR1 corresponds to SGHVS and CDR2 to FQNEAQ. The paper as a whole reports these results and caveats: While some public TCRs were present in many individuals, most TCR sequences turned up only very rarely across donors. When HLA alleles, especially DR and DQ, strongly co-occurred, TCR associations were difficult to assign to individual alleles. According to a later analysis, most CMV-associated TCR beta chains appeared to be HLA-restricted, and the HLA associations seemed to be driven largely by CMV exposure. This cohort had only TCR beta chains sequenced, and the lack of alpha or paired-chain data limited which features could be detected. According to a later analysis, TCR association rates differed among HLA loci, with DRB1 alleles showing the most associated TCRs and HLA-C alleles showing the fewest. A later analysis reported that several top co-occurrence clusters appeared linked to parvovirus B19, influenza, CMV and Epstein-Barr virus. A later analysis associated about 17,000 TCR beta sequences with specific HLA alleles at a false discovery rate of 0.05. V-gene and J-gene trimming of TCR beta chains was associated with a missense DCLRE1C variant in a later genetic analysis, and the association was replicated in an independent cohort. It was suggested by the authors that the approach could potentially be generalized to other disease states and immunological phenotypes. The study gave a list of some 150 TCR beta chains associated with cytomegalovirus. Because HLA typing was unavailable for some donors at each locus, only the typed subset was used in association tests. The sequencing pipeline was judged likely to have produced a cluster of highly shared sequence variants as a technical artifact. Sequencing depth was assumed to be roughly uniform across donors in the presence/absence analyses, though that assumption may not hold. Compared with equally common non-associated chains, HLA-associated TCR beta chains in a later analysis were more clonally expanded and had lower generation probabilities. A further reported finding was that TCR beta sequences accurately predicted the HLA-A and HLA-B alleles for most subjects in the first cohort. A few of the identified cytomegalovirus-associated TCR beta chains were confirmed in vitro to be specific for cytomegalovirus antigens. Some IMGT-functional V segments, including TRBV6-2 and TRBV6-3, could not be distinguished by the 87-base-pair reads and were therefore excluded. The only immune exposure information available for the cohort was CMV serostatus. In both the original and validation cohorts, the classifier was reported to diagnose cytomegalovirus status with high specificity and sensitivity. The earlier analysis of fewer than 750 of the donors excluded some 15 rarely observed V segments, including chromosome 9 orphons, because counts were too low. Linkage disequilibrium might explain the correlated functional status among segregating V segments, but an unknown experimental factor could not be ruled out. In an earlier analysis of about 550 of the donors, most TCR beta V segments were observed in productive rearrangements about 90% or about 30% of the time, broadly matching IMGT annotations. In a later genetic analysis, fewer N-insertions in productive TCRs were reported among donors in an Asian-associated ancestry cluster than the 666-donor mean.

The cohort was made up of approximately 670 healthy bone marrow donors. At the time of sampling, all cohort members were nominally healthy, though unrecorded immune exposures were likely present. The donor was CMV seropositive and belonged to the group of 250 to 300 seropositive cohort members. A peripheral blood sample was collected from each donor, and TCR beta sequencing was performed on peripheral blood mononuclear cells. Genomic DNA was extracted from the blood cell samples with the Qiagen DNeasy Blood Extraction Kit. The source material was PBMCs. This chain is built from TRBV7-8 and TRBJ1-1; the D gene identity is not certain. The receptor was derived from a man aged 18 to 35 in good health and CMV-seropositive. The DNA reads as follows: TGTGCCAGCAGCTTAGGCAGGAACACTGAAGCTTTCTTT. Translated, this is CASSLGRNTEAFF.